The TCR beta chain under discussion was sequenced for a study of CD8 T cell repertoires and HIV-1 epitope variants. The CDR3 contains 16 residues. Germline lookup yields CDR1 LGHNA and CDR2 YSLEER. After removal of 2 bases from V and 5 bases from J, the junction contained 7 bases not matched to a gene. As concerns this clone: Its antigen is not known.

Only in-frame clones appear in the TCRdb table, and some are missing; sequencing was by immunoSEQ multiplex PCR. This table holds a few thousand clones, around 66% found once. This clonotype originated in a male donor with HIV. The rearrangement uses TRBV4-3 and TRBJ2-1; 9 nucleotides align to TRBD2. Sequencing was performed on cultured CD8+ T cells derived from PBMCs. The CDR3 DNA sequence: TGCGCCAGCAGCCAAACTAGCGGGTCACGGAACAATGAGCAGTTCTTC. This encodes CASSQTSGSRNNEQFF.